Listed here are 18 T cell receptor beta chains from one sample, sequenced in a study of blood T cell repertoires in COVID-19 (dated by TCRdb to the early 2020s). Receptors were amplified or captured by the immunoSEQ multiplex PCR assay. TCRdb limited this immuneACCESS table to in-frame rearrangements with V and J called. A share of clones is missing; checked studies link under half to unresolved V genes, and the rest is unexplained. The sample yields 310,000 or so clones; about 87% were counted once. The ten top clones hold around 8.9% of the sample. Input material: PBMCs or T cells enriched from blood (not recorded which). All receptors come from a woman under 30 who had recovered from COVID-19.

This clone was detected only once. The V and J genes are TRBV29-1 and TRBJ2-1; 8 nucleotides match TRBD2. There are 13 residues in the CDR3. Germline V gene lookup returns CDR1 SQVTM and CDR2 ANQGSEA. Trimming removed 7 bases from V and 7 bases from J; junction bases left unmatched: 9. The CDR3: CSGRKGLGNEQFF. Written as DNA, the CDR3 is TGCAGCGGTAGAAAGGGACTAGGAAATGAGCAGTTCTTC.

The table lists this clone with a count of one. The CDR3 DNA sequence: TGTGCTAGTGGCCTAACCTACGAGCAGTACTTC. It codes for CASGLTYEQYF. The rearrangement uses TRBV12-5 and TRBJ2-7; D uncertain. V dropped 6 bases and J dropped 2 bases, with 5 bases sitting between them. CDR1 and CDR2 (germline): LGHNT, FRNRAP. This CDR3 contains 11 residues.

The J gene is TRBJ2-7, the V gene TRBV19; the match to TRBD1 covers 11 bases. The CDR3 has 15 amino acids. CDR1 and CDR2 (germline): LNHDA, SQIVND (reference sequence). J gave up 6 bases and V 5 bases, and 9 bases lay outside the gene matches. The CDR3: CASSPGQGAPREQYF. The CDR3 DNA follows: TGTGCCAGTAGTCCTGGACAGGGGGCCCCCCGCGAGCAGTACTTC.

This chain joins TRBV7-3 and TRBJ2-1; TRBD1 aligns across 7 bases. CDR3 length: 13 amino acids. The germline gives CDR1 SGHTA, CDR2 FQGTGA. V lost 5 bases and J lost 6; bases outside the gene matches: 4. The CDR3 loop reads CASSQNRGNEQFF. The CDR3 bases are TGTGCCAGCAGCCAGAACAGGGGCAATGAGCAGTTCTTC.

The chain is built from TRBV19 and TRBJ2-7; a possible D gene is TRBD1 (5 bases). V lost 7 bases and J 0 bases, leaving 13 bases between the germline ends. The CDR3 totals 14 residues. CDR1 and CDR2 from the germline V gene are LNHDA and SQIVND (reference sequence). CDR3 in DNA: TGTGCCAGTAATAGCAGGGCAGGCTCCTACGAGCAGTACTTC. Its translation is CASNSRAGSYEQYF. Full variable domain (outside the CDR3, taken from reference TRBV19 and TRBJ2-7): DGGITQSPKYLFRKEGQNVTLSCEQNLNHDAMYWYRQDPGQGLRLIYYSQIVNDFQKGDIAEGYSVSREKKESFPLTVTSAQKNPTAFYLCASNSRAGSYEQYFGPGTRLTVT.

The chain recombines TRBV30 with TRBJ1-1; possibly TRBD1 for D (6 bases). This CDR3 has 19 amino acids. V lost 2 bases, J lost 3 bases, and 28 bases lay in between. Germline V gives CDR1 GTSNPN, CDR2 SVGIG (reference sequence). CDR3 nucleotide sequence: TGTGCCTGGAGTTCAACACAGGGATACCTGGGCCTAATGGACACTGAAGCTTTCTTT. This encodes CAWSSTQGYLGLMDTEAFF. Filled out from reference TRBV30 and TRBJ1-1, the complete variable domain reads SQTIHQWPATLVQPVGSPLSLECTVEGTSNPNLYWYRQAAGRGLQLLFYSVGIGQISSEVPQNLSASRPQDRQFILSSKKLLLSDSGFYLCAWSSTQGYLGLMDTEAFFGQGTRLTVV.

J is TRBJ2-7 and V is TRBV18; 11 bases align to TRBD2. The V and J ends lost 4 bases and 5 bases, in that order; junction bases with no gene match: 13. The CDR3 has 17 amino acids. CDR1 and CDR2 from the germline V gene are KGHSH and LQKENI. CDR3: CASSLYSGRAYDNEQYF. For the CDR3, the DNA is TGTGCCAGCTCACTATATAGCGGGAGGGCCTATGACAACGAGCAGTACTTC.

The chain links TRBV6-1 to TRBJ1-1, with 9 bases fitting TRBD1. Germline V gives CDR1 MNHNS, CDR2 SASEGT. V dropped 3 bases and J dropped 4; count of bases not matched to a gene: 6. The CDR3 totals 15 residues. The CDR3 region is CASSDRTGASTEAFF. The CDR3 coding sequence is TGTGCCAGCAGTGACCGGACAGGGGCGAGCACTGAAGCTTTCTTT.

The chain is built from TRBV28 and TRBJ1-5; D possibly corresponds to TRBD1 (5 bases). Looked up from germline, CDR1 is MDHEN and CDR2 is SYDVKM. The CDR3 totals 12 residues. V lost 6 bases and J 12 bases, leaving 15 bases between the germline ends. The CDR3 here is CASSRRQIGQHF. In DNA form, the CDR3 reads TGTGCCAGCAGCCGCAGACAGATCGGCCAGCATTTT.

V usage is TRBV7-2 and J usage is TRBJ2-1, with D possibly matching TRBD2 (5 bases). Germline CDR1 is SGHTA and CDR2 is FQGNSA. CDR3 size: 17 residues. Trimming took off 7 bases at V and 0 bases at J, with 19 bases between the two ends. The CDR3 sequence is CASTTPTGRGSYNEQFF. In nucleotides, the CDR3 is TGTGCCAGCACCACACCAACCGGACGGGGCTCCTACAATGAGCAGTTCTTC.

V gene TRBV6-5 combines with J gene TRBJ2-7; tentative D call: TRBD2 (6 bases). The length of the CDR3 is 15 residues. Deletions cut 3 bases from V and 0 bases from J, with 12 bases between. Looked up from germline, CDR1 is MNHEY and CDR2 is SVGAGI. The CDR3 region is CASSYGGITSYEQYF. CDR3 in DNA: TGTGCCAGCAGTTATGGCGGGATCACCTCCTACGAGCAGTACTTC.

The chain links TRBV29-1 to TRBJ1-2; TRBD1 might be the D (5 bases). Germline loops: CDR1 SQVTM, CDR2 ANQGSEA. This CDR3 spans 14 amino acids. Between the trimmed V and J ends, which lost 1 base and 0 bases, there was a span of 9 bases. In DNA form, the CDR3 reads TGCAGCGTTGAAGGGGAAGGGGCTAACTATGGCTACACCTTC. It yields the protein CSVEGEGANYGYTF.

V usage is TRBV2 and J usage is TRBJ2-5, with TRBD2 as a possible D gene (5 bases). The CDR3 is made up of 15 amino acids. Trimming left V 5 bases short and J 5 bases short, with 18 bases between. CDR1 is SNHLY, CDR2 FYNNEI, per germline. The CDR3 sequence is CASSYQLSPGETQYF. In DNA, the CDR3 is TGTGCCAGCAGTTACCAGCTAAGCCCGGGGGAGACCCAGTACTTC.

The J gene is TRBJ1-3, the V gene TRBV12-5; 7 bases map to TRBD1. Germline V gene data show CDR1 as LGHNT and CDR2 as FRNRAP. The CDR3 length is 14 residues. V dropped 6 bases and J dropped 2; count of bases not matched to a gene: 4. CDR3: CASGRTGPGNTIYF. The CDR3, as DNA: TGTGCTAGTGGCCGGACAGGCCCTGGAAACACCATATATTTT.

The gene calls are TRBV7-2 and TRBJ1-6; D is perhaps TRBD1 (6 bases). The germline CDR1 and CDR2 sequences are SGHTA and FQGNSA. The CDR3 totals 14 residues. Trimming removed 3 bases at V and 14 bases at J, with 17 bases between. The CDR3 sequence: CASSFDPGDLALHF. The CDR3 nucleotides read TGTGCCAGCAGCTTTGATCCAGGGGATTTGGCCCTCCACTTT.

The chain has TRBV6-5 and TRBJ1-2; D perhaps matches TRBD1 (5 bases). V was clipped by 10 bases and J by 6 bases, with 18 bases between them. The CDR3 sequence is 13 residues long. Germline V gene data show CDR1 as MNHEY and CDR2 as SVGAGI. The CDR3 protein is CATSLTAGDGYTF. In DNA, the CDR3 is TGTGCCACTTCATTAACGGCGGGGGATGGCTACACCTTC.

The J gene is TRBJ2-7, the V gene TRBV28; possible D gene TRBD1, 5 bases. Between the trimmed V and J ends, which lost 7 bases and 0 bases, there was a span of 13 bases. The germline V gene has CDR1 MDHEN and CDR2 SYDVKM. CDR3 size: 14 residues. The CDR3 nucleotides are TGTGCCAGCACCTTGACAGAAAGCTCCTACGAGCAGTACTTC. Its translation: CASTLTESSYEQYF.

This chain links TRBV30 with TRBJ1-2; D remains unclear. In germline, CDR1 is GTSNPN, CDR2 SVGIG (reference sequence). Trimming shortened V by 6 bases and J by 4 bases, and 6 bases separated the two germline ends. The CDR3 spans 10 residues. For the CDR3, the DNA is TGTGCCTGTACGAGCTATGGCTACACCTTC. Protein sequence: CACTSYGYTF.